This T cell receptor (beta chain) is drawn from a study of blood T cell repertoires in COVID-19. Study as a whole: Collection of acute and convalescent COVID-19 samples took place in the United States, Italy and Spain.

Repertoires were generated with immunoSEQ multiplex PCR, while TCRdb's copy carries only in-frame clones and drops some. The table has approximately 140,000 clones, over 75% seen once; the top ten hold approximately 4%. Trimming took 4 bases from V and 4 from J; bases not matched to a gene: 5. The length of the CDR3 is 15 residues. Looked up from germline, CDR1 is SGDLS and CDR2 is YYNGEE. Participant-given clinical history determined each cohort assignment. This receptor was taken from a man aged 45-65 years in a cohort exposed to, infected with or recovered from COVID-19 (not recorded which). Specimen: PBMCs or T cells enriched from blood (not recorded which). V usage is TRBV9 and J usage is TRBJ2-1; 10 bases are a match to TRBD1. As DNA, the CDR3 is TGTGCCAGCAGCTCCGGGACAGGGGTTTACAATGAGCAGTTCTTC. This codes for CASSSGTGVYNEQFF.